A single sample gave rise to the 32 T cell receptor beta chains below, sequenced in a study of shared clonotypes between healthy human individuals. Here immunoSEQ multiplex PCR was the method, and the copy in TCRdb shows in-frame clones only, minus some. This sample has over a million clones, with approximately 98% found just once. The sample comprised naive CD4+ T cells sorted from blood. Subset denoted: CD45RA+ positively selected. The receptors come from a man younger than 40 in good health.

The count of this clone is one. The gene calls are TRBV6-5 and TRBJ1-1, with D unclear. The CDR3 spans 15 residues. Germline V gives CDR1 MNHEY, CDR2 SVGAGI. Trimming removed 6 bases at V and 6 bases at J, with 20 bases between. CDR3 loop: CASSPPPRGMAEAFF. As DNA, the CDR3 is TGTGCCAGCAGCCCCCCGCCCCGGGGAATGGCTGAAGCTTTCTTT.

V is TRBV27 and J is TRBJ1-2; maybe TRBD1 (5 bases). V lost 6 bases, J lost 0 bases, and 20 bases lay in between. The germline gives CDR1 MNHEY, CDR2 SMNVEV (reference sequence). The CDR3 covers 17 residues. The CDR3 coding sequence is TGTGCCAGCAGCGAAAAGGGGTTCTACCCAGCTAACTATGGCTACACCTTC. This translates into CASSEKGFYPANYGYTF.

In this sample, this clone turned up once. J is TRBJ2-7 and V is TRBV28, with D maybe TRBD1 (7 bases). Germline CDR1 MDHEN, CDR2 SYDVKM. This CDR3 is built from 13 residues. Trimming shortened V by 5 bases and J by 5 bases, and 13 bases separated the two germline ends. CDR3 residues: CASSQGGLDEQYF. The CDR3 DNA reads TGTGCCAGCAGTCAGGGGGGCCTTGACGAGCAGTACTTC.

The rearrangement uses TRBV7-9 and TRBJ2-1; TRBD2 matches 9 bases. The ends lost 4 bases at V and 4 bases at J; junction bases unmatched: 11. The CDR3 contains 17 residues. Germline CDR1 and CDR2: SEHNR and FQNEAQ (reference sequence). This chain's CDR3 is CASSSNPTSGGYNEQFF. For the CDR3, the DNA is TGTGCCAGCAGCTCCAACCCGACTAGCGGAGGGTACAATGAGCAGTTCTTC.

With regard to this clone: One end of the junction is discordant with germline, which a read error may explain. The V gene is TRBV7-7, the J gene TRBJ1-4, with D possibly being TRBD1 (5 bases). This CDR3 is 18 amino acids long. Germline V gene data show CDR1 as SSHAT and CDR2 as FNYEAQ (reference sequence). Here the CDR3 DNA reads TGTGCTAGCAGCTTAGTCCGCTTTAGGCCAGGGCAGAATGAAAAACTGTTTTTT. Translated: CASSLVRFRPGQNEKLFF.

The chain links TRBV5-1 to TRBJ1-2; possibly TRBD1 for D (6 bases). Trimming cost V 4 bases and J 3 bases, with 16 bases left between them. CDR3 length: 15 amino acids. From germline, CDR1 is SGHRS and CDR2 YFSETQ. CDR3 sequence (DNA): TGCGCCAGCAGCACGGACAGCTCCCTGTACTATGGCTACACCTTC. Its translation is CASSTDSSLYYGYTF.

The rearrangement joins TRBV5-1 to TRBJ2-5; 8 bases match TRBD1. This CDR3 is built from 17 residues. The germline V gene encodes CDR1 SGHRS and CDR2 YFSETQ. Trimming removed 4 bases from V and 6 bases from J; junction bases left unmatched: 17. The CDR3 protein is CASSPLRDRNQGKTQYF. The CDR3 coding sequence is TGCGCCAGCAGCCCTCTCCGGGACAGGAACCAGGGAAAGACCCAGTACTTC.

The chain employs TRBV6-5 and TRBJ2-2, with D maybe TRBD2 (5 bases). Per the germline V gene, CDR1 is MNHEY and CDR2 is SVGAGI. Trimming took off 6 bases at V and 5 bases at J, with 13 bases between the two ends. This CDR3 has 14 residues. CDR3 nucleotide sequence: TGTGCCAGCAGCGAGGGCAGATCAACCGGGGAGCTGTTTTTT. This codes for CASSEGRSTGELFF.

This clone has only one observation. The V call is TRBV2, the J call TRBJ2-1; 7 nucleotides line up with TRBD1. The CDR3 totals 13 residues. V was clipped by 5 bases and J by 6 bases; unmatched bases: 4. From germline, CDR1 is SNHLY and CDR2 FYNNEI. The CDR3 here is CASSRGQVNEQFF. The CDR3 bases are TGTGCCAGCAGTCGCGGACAGGTCAATGAGCAGTTCTTC.

J is TRBJ1-2 and V is TRBV5-6; 9 nucleotides line up with TRBD1. J was trimmed by 4 bases and V by 5 bases; bases with no gene match: 9. This CDR3 is built from 15 residues. In germline, CDR1 is SGHDT, CDR2 YYEEEE. The CDR3 here is CASRATGGEGYGYTF. The CDR3 coding sequence is TGTGCCAGCAGGGCTACAGGGGGCGAAGGCTATGGCTACACCTTC.

V and J are TRBV27 and TRBJ2-7, with D perhaps matching TRBD2 (5 bases). The V end lost 4 bases, the J end lost 3 bases, and 7 bases lay between the germline ends. Germline V gene lookup returns CDR1 MNHEY and CDR2 SMNVEV (reference sequence). The CDR3 is 12 residues long. The CDR3 DNA reads as TGTGCCAGCAGTTGGGCGGGCTACGAGCAGTACTTC. Translated, it gives CASSWAGYEQYF.

This chain joins TRBV5-1 and TRBJ1-2; TRBD1 might be the D (5 bases). Germline V lookup: CDR1 SGHRS, CDR2 YFSETQ. This CDR3 is built from 15 residues. Trimming cost V 0 bases and J 4 bases, with 13 bases left between them. The CDR3 DNA follows: TGCGCCAGCAGCTTGGTTCCAGGGCCAGTCTATGGCTACACCTTC. Translation gives CASSLVPGPVYGYTF.

The genes are TRBV27 and TRBJ2-3; D call uncertain. V was cut by 5 bases and J by 7 bases, with 13 bases left in between. The CDR3 loop spans 13 amino acids. Germline V gene lookup returns CDR1 MNHEY and CDR2 SMNVEV (reference sequence). The CDR3 nucleotides read TGTGCCAGCAGTCTCCCCCCCTACTATACGCAGTATTTT. Its translation: CASSLPPYYTQYF.

This chain uses TRBV5-4 with TRBJ2-7; D is perhaps TRBD2 (6 bases). Germline assignment: CDR1 SGHNT and CDR2 YYREEE (reference sequence). V was trimmed by 0 bases and J by 2 bases, leaving 15 bases between them. CDR3 size: 16 residues. The CDR3 DNA follows: TGTGCCAGCAGCTTGGCCGGTCAGGGACTTCCCTACGAGCAGTACTTC. It codes for CASSLAGQGLPYEQYF.

Note on this clone: Other DNA sequences in this specimen translate into the identical CDR3. The chain employs TRBV20-1 and TRBJ1-1; D gene uncertain. Germline V CDR1 and CDR2: DFQATT, SNEGSKA (reference sequence). This CDR3 spans 10 amino acids. V was shortened by 3 bases and J by 4 bases, with 3 bases between the two germline ends. CDR3 sequence (DNA): TGCAGTGCTAGGGGCACTGAAGCTTTCTTT. Its translation is CSARGTEAFF.

J is TRBJ2-7 and V is TRBV5-1; 10 positions match TRBD1. The V gene end was trimmed by 4 bases and the J gene end by 1 base; junction bases not matched to a gene: 5. The V gene's germline CDR1 is SGHRS and CDR2 YFSETQ. The CDR3 is 15 residues long. DNA of the CDR3: TGCGCCAGCAGCACGAGACAGGGGGCTTCCTACGAGCAGTACTTC. As protein: CASSTRQGASYEQYF.

V usage is TRBV6-6 and J usage is TRBJ2-2, with TRBD2 as a possible D gene (6 bases). Between the trimmed V and J ends, which lost 9 bases and 6 bases, there was a span of 17 bases. Germline values: CDR1 MNHNY, CDR2 SVGAGI (reference sequence). CDR3 length: 14 amino acids. The CDR3 here is CASIRDSPAGELFF. The CDR3 DNA follows: TGTGCCAGTATACGGGACTCCCCAGCCGGGGAGCTGTTTTTT.

The rearrangement uses TRBV6-1 and TRBJ2-3; 7 bases match TRBD1. Trimming removed 4 bases from V and 0 bases from J; junction bases left unmatched: 7. The CDR3 covers 16 residues. Germline-derived CDR1 and CDR2 are MNHNS and SASEGT. CDR3 sequence: CASSAQTGFSTDTQYF. DNA for the CDR3: TGTGCCAGCAGTGCTCAGACAGGGTTCAGCACAGATACGCAGTATTTT.

This clone was detected once. This sequence joins TRBV19 and TRBJ2-2; D perhaps matches TRBD2 (5 bases). The CDR3 covers 14 residues. CDR1 and CDR2 from the germline V gene are LNHDA and SQIVND (reference sequence). V lost 4 bases, J lost 2 bases, and 8 bases lay in between. The CDR3 protein is CASSKLGNTGELFF. DNA for the CDR3: TGTGCCAGTAGTAAACTAGGTAACACCGGGGAGCTGTTTTTT.

The J gene is TRBJ2-2, the V gene TRBV9; D gene uncertain. V was pared by 2 bases and J by 1 base, with 18 bases between. The CDR3 has 18 residues. Germline CDR1 reads SGDLS; CDR2 reads YYNGEE. CDR3 in DNA: TGTGCCAGCAGCGTGAAAGAGGTGGCACGGTTGAACACCGGGGAGCTGTTTTTT. Translated, it gives CASSVKEVARLNTGELFF.

Points on this clone: Other DNA variants within this sample encode the same CDR3. The J gene is TRBJ1-1, the V gene TRBV10-1, with a tentative D call TRBD1 (5 bases). The germline V gene encodes CDR1 WNHNN and CDR2 SYGVQD (reference sequence). The CDR3 length is 13 residues. With 6 bases removed from V and 4 bases from J, the gap between germline ends came to 12 bases. DNA for the CDR3: TGCGCCAGCAGCGATCGGGGCGTCACTGAAGCTTTCTTT. Protein: CASSDRGVTEAFF.

The CDR3 DNA sequence: TGTGCCAGCAGCTCAGGACATTATCAGCCCCAGCATTTT. Its translation: CASSSGHYQPQHF. The chain couples TRBV7-8 to TRBJ1-5, with D possibly matching TRBD1 (5 bases). The germline V gene encodes CDR1 SGHVS and CDR2 FQNEAQ. V lost 4 bases and J 5 bases, leaving 9 bases between the germline ends. The CDR3 length is 13 residues.

The chain uses TRBV11-3 and TRBJ2-7, with 8 bases that match TRBD1. Germline V gene data show CDR1 as SGHNT and CDR2 as YENEEA. The junction had 7 bases not matched to a gene; V was cut back by 5 bases and J by 1 base. The CDR3 runs 15 residues. The CDR3 DNA reads as TGTGCCAGCAGCCCCAGGACAGGGAATTCCTACGAGCAGTACTTC. Translated: CASSPRTGNSYEQYF.

The chain uses TRBV5-4 and TRBJ2-7, with D hard to call. The CDR3 runs to 14 residues. V was trimmed by 4 bases and J by 5 bases, leaving 16 bases between them. CDR1 and CDR2 from the germline V gene are SGHNT and YYREEE (reference sequence). CDR3 nucleotides: TGTGCCAGCAGCCATAGAGAATTCGGCGACGAGCAGTACTTC. Encoded protein: CASSHREFGDEQYF.

The chain uses TRBV5-1 and TRBJ1-2; weak D call: TRBD1 (5 bases). Germline CDR1 SGHRS, CDR2 YFSETQ. There are 14 residues in the CDR3. Between the trimmed V and J ends, which lost 2 bases and 5 bases, there was a span of 13 bases. The CDR3: CASSFSTGGYGYTF. CDR3 coding DNA: TGCGCCAGCAGCTTCTCTACAGGCGGGTATGGCTACACCTTC.

About this clone itself: At one boundary the junction diverges from the germline segment, which might be a read error. V and J are TRBV6-1 and TRBJ2-2; no clear D. Germline V lookup: CDR1 MNHNS, CDR2 SASEGT. The CDR3 is 13 amino acids. The CDR3, as DNA: TGCGCTTCCGCTTGGGGTTACACCGGGGAGCTGTTTTTT. Protein product: CASAWGYTGELFF.

V is TRBV4-1 and J is TRBJ2-7; possible D gene TRBD1, 5 bases. V was shortened by 4 bases and J by 0 bases, with 13 bases between the two germline ends. The CDR3 has 15 residues. Germline V gives CDR1 MGHRA, CDR2 YSYEKL. This CDR3 is CASSPGPVLSYEQYF. In DNA, the CDR3 is TGCGCCAGCAGCCCAGGGCCAGTTCTCTCCTACGAGCAGTACTTC.

This chain joins TRBV10-3 and TRBJ2-2; TRBD2 matches 7 bases. There are 15 residues in the CDR3. V shed 9 bases, J shed 0 bases, and the junction held 7 bases outside the gene matches. Germline-derived CDR1 and CDR2 are ENHRY and SYGVKD. The CDR3, as DNA: TGTGCCATTGGGCAAGCGGGGACGAACACCGGGGAGCTGTTTTTT. It translates to CAIGQAGTNTGELFF.

This clone was counted a single time. V is TRBV7-9 and J is TRBJ1-1; a possible D gene is TRBD1 (6 bases). V gave up 4 bases and J gave up 0 bases, with 18 bases separating them. The CDR3 is made up of 17 amino acids. Per the germline V gene, CDR1 is SEHNR and CDR2 is FQNEAQ (reference sequence). CDR3 nucleotides: TGTGCCAGCAGCTCCCGGACTACAACAGGGTTGAACACTGAAGCTTTCTTT. Its protein is CASSSRTTTGLNTEAFF.

CDR3 amino acids: CSLRSIGQGQETQYF. The CDR3 coding sequence is TGCAGCTTACGCTCGATCGGACAGGGGCAAGAGACCCAGTACTTC. V gene TRBV29-1 combines with J gene TRBJ2-5; TRBD1 matches at 9 bases. CDR1 is SQVTM and CDR2 is ANQGSEA in the germline V gene. This CDR3 has 15 residues. The junction had 12 bases not matched to a gene; V was cut back by 8 bases and J by 2 bases.

V gene TRBV5-5 combines with J gene TRBJ1-5; D not certain. V lost 0 bases and J lost 0, with 7 bases in between. There are 15 residues in the CDR3. Per the germline V gene, CDR1 is SGHKS and CDR2 is YYEKEE (reference sequence). In DNA, the CDR3 is TGTGCCAGCAGCTTGGGTACCGTTAGCAATCAGCCCCAGCATTTT. The encoded protein is CASSLGTVSNQPQHF.

V usage is TRBV30 and J usage is TRBJ2-7, with a weak D call TRBD2 (6 bases). V lost 6 bases and J lost 2, with 8 bases in between. CDR1 GTSNPN and CDR2 SVGIG come from the germline V gene (reference sequence). This CDR3 has 11 amino acids. CDR3 in amino acids: CACASAYEQYF. The CDR3 DNA reads as TGTGCCTGTGCTAGCGCCTACGAGCAGTACTTC.